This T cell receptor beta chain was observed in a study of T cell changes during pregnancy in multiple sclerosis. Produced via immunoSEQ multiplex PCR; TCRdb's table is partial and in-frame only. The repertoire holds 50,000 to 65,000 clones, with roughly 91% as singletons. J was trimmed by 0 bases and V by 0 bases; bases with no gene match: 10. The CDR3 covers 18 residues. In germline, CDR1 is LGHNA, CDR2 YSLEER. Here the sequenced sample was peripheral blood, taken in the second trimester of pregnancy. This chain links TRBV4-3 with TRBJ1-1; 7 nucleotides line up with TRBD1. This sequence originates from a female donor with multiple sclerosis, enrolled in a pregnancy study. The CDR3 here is CASSQDGPGQQLNTEAFF. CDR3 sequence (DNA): TGCGCCAGCAGCCAAGATGGTCCGGGACAGCAATTGAACACTGAAGCTTTCTTT.